This TCR beta chain was sequenced during a study of T cells after yellow fever vaccination. Study at large: Preparing low-cell-number fractions relied on SMART-Seq v4 Ultra Low Input.

The CDR3 sequence is 13 residues long. V shed 5 bases and J shed 7 bases, with 11 bases lying between them. Study outcomes and limitations: Primary-vaccination clones mostly resurfaced post-booster (roughly 97% CD4, about 87% CD8). Highly abundant clonotypes carried over from the bulk population could end up in FACS-sorted repertoires as contaminants.

One entry per CDR3 protein results from TCRdb running MiXCR on the 5' RACE reads. The table lists fewer than 350,000 distinct CDR3 sequences, 8.7% of them singletons. In this sample, this clonotype turned up many times. Its specificity is not known. This receptor was identified in a young man who received the YFV17D yellow fever vaccine. The sequencing here drew on PBMCs, taken on the day of the first yellow fever vaccination. The V gene is TRBV12-3 or TRBV12-4, the J gene TRBJ1-4; unclear D gene. This CDR3 reads CASSPRRGEKLFF. The CDR3 DNA sequence: TGTGCCAGCAGTCCCCGTCGGGGTGAAAAACTGTTTTTT.